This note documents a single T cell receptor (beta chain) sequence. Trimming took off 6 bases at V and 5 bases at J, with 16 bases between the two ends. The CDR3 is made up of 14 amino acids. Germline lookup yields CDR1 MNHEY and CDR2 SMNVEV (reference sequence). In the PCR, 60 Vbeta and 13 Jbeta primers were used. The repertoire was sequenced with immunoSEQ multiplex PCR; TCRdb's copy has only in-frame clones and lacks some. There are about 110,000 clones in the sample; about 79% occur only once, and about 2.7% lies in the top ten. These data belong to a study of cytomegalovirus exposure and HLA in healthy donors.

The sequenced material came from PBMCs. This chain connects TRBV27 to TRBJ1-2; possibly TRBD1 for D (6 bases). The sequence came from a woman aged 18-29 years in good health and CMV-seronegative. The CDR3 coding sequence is TGTGCCAGCAGCCCGCAGACAGGACTTTATGGCTACACCTTC. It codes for CASSPQTGLYGYTF.